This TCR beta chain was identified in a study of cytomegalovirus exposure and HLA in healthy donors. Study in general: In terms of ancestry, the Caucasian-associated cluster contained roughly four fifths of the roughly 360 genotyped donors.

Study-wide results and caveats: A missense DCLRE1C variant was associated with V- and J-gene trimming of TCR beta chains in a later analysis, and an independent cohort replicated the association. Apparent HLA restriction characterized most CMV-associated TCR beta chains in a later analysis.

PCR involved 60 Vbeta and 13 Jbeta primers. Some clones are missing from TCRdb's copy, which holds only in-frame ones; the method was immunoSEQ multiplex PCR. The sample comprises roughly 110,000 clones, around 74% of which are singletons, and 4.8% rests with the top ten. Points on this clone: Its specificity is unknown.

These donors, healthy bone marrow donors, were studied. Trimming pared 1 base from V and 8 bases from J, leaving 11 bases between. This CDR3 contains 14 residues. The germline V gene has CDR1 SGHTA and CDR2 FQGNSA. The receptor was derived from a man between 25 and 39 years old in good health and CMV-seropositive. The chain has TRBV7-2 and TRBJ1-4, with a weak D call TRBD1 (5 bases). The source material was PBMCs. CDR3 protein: CASSLGRGGEKLFF. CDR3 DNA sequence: TGTGCCAGCAGCTTAGGAAGGGGAGGGGAAAAACTGTTTTTT.